These 11 T cell receptor beta chains came from one sample sequenced in a study of blood T cell repertoires in COVID-19. Data came from immunoSEQ multiplex PCR; TCRdb stores just in-frame clones and leaves some out. The table includes fewer than 200,000 clones, around four fifths detected once. Sample: PBMCs or T cells enriched from blood (not recorded which). Receptor source: a woman in her forties or fifties in a cohort exposed to, infected with or recovered from COVID-19 (not recorded which).

This sequence joins TRBV5-1 and TRBJ2-5; the match to TRBD1 covers 8 bases. The CDR3 runs to 15 residues. Germline CDR1 and CDR2: SGHRS and YFSETQ. Unmatched junction bases numbered 6, after V lost 0 bases and J lost 5 bases. In DNA, the CDR3 is TGCGCCAGCAGCTTGGGGACAGGGATGGGGGAGACCCAGTACTTC. This encodes CASSLGTGMGETQYF.

J is TRBJ2-2 and V is TRBV7-3; tentative D call: TRBD1 (6 bases). This CDR3 is 13 amino acids long. From germline, CDR1 is SGHTA and CDR2 FQGTGA. The germline V and J ends were trimmed by 3 bases and 5 bases, with 7 bases remaining between them. CDR3 nucleotides: TGTGCCAGCAGCTTTCAGGGGACCGGGGAGCTGTTTTTT. Amino acid sequence: CASSFQGTGELFF.

This clone was seen only a few times. The chain uses TRBV6-5 and TRBJ2-7, with 7 bases matching TRBD2. The CDR3 is 15 amino acids. Looked up from germline, CDR1 is MNHEY and CDR2 is SVGAGI. Unmatched junction bases numbered 14, after V lost 6 bases and J lost 6 bases. The CDR3 DNA sequence: TGTGCCAGCAGGTCGCTAGGGGCGGGAGAAGGCGAGCAGTACTTC. Translation: CASRSLGAGEGEQYF.

V gene TRBV19 combines with J gene TRBJ1-5; no reliable D call. V was clipped by 6 bases and J by 0 bases, with 9 bases between them. From germline, CDR1 is LNHDA and CDR2 SQIVND (reference sequence). The CDR3 has 14 amino acids. CDR3 region: CASREISSNQPQHF. For the CDR3, the DNA is TGTGCCAGTAGGGAGATCAGTAGCAATCAGCCCCAGCATTTT.

V usage is TRBV29-1 and J usage is TRBJ1-2; 7 bases agree with TRBD1. CDR3 size: 10 residues. The junction had 2 bases not matched to a gene; V was cut back by 5 bases and J by 8 bases. Germline V gives CDR1 SQVTM, CDR2 ANQGSEA. This CDR3 reads CSVTGEGYTF. CDR3 coding DNA: TGCAGCGTTACAGGGGAGGGCTACACCTTC.

This clone occurred once. The chain carries TRBV28 and TRBJ1-5; 7 positions agree with TRBD1. J gave up 3 bases and V 5 bases, and 13 bases lay outside the gene matches. The CDR3 length is 17 residues. CDR1 is MDHEN, CDR2 SYDVKM, per germline. CDR3 residues: CASSTEVGTVPNQPQHF. Written as DNA, the CDR3 is TGTGCCAGCAGTACCGAGGTGGGGACAGTCCCCAATCAGCCCCAGCATTTT.

J is TRBJ1-5 and V is TRBV28; D perhaps matches TRBD1 (5 bases). The V gene's germline CDR1 is MDHEN and CDR2 SYDVKM. CDR3 length: 12 residues. Between the trimmed V and J ends, which lost 10 bases and 6 bases, there was a span of 13 bases. CDR3 amino acids: CATGGGVQPQHF. The CDR3 nucleotides read TGTGCCACCGGAGGAGGGGTTCAGCCCCAGCATTTT.

V gene TRBV7-2 combines with J gene TRBJ1-5, with D perhaps matching TRBD1 (6 bases). Per germline, CDR1 SGHTA and CDR2 FQGNSA. This CDR3 contains 14 residues. The V end was cut by 5 bases, the J end by 2 bases, with 10 bases between. The CDR3 sequence: CASSPRGGNQPQHF. Here the CDR3 DNA reads TGTGCCAGCAGCCCCAGGGGTGGCAATCAGCCCCAGCATTTT.

This clone appeared a few times. V and J are TRBV19 and TRBJ1-2; D gene uncertain. V was shortened by 3 bases and J by 6 bases, with 14 bases between the two germline ends. CDR1 is LNHDA, CDR2 SQIVND, per germline (reference sequence). The CDR3 runs to 14 residues. The CDR3 bases are TGTGCCAGTAGTATTAAGGGAGGACCTCATGGCTACACCTTC. It codes for CASSIKGGPHGYTF.

For the CDR3, the DNA is TGTGCCAGCAGCTCCTCGGGGGGGGACCAGCATTTT. It specifies CASSSSGGDQHF. The chain recombines TRBV7-9 with TRBJ1-5; a weak D match, TRBD1 (5 bases). Germline values: CDR1 SEHNR, CDR2 FQNEAQ (reference sequence). V was trimmed by 4 bases and J by 12 bases, leaving 13 bases between them. The CDR3 sequence is 12 residues long.

Only a few counts were recorded for this clone. The chain recombines TRBV27 with TRBJ1-6; 9 nucleotides align to TRBD1. Trimming at V came to 2 bases and at J to 8 bases, leaving 7 bases not matched to a gene. CDR1 is MNHEY and CDR2 is SMNVEV in the germline V gene (reference sequence). This CDR3 is built from 16 residues. The CDR3 coding sequence is TGTGCCAGCAGTTTAATGACAGGGGGTGTGGATTCACCCCTCCACTTT. It codes for CASSLMTGGVDSPLHF.